This passage covers 23 T cell receptor beta chains from one sample sequenced in a study of blood T cell repertoires in COVID-19. Data came from immunoSEQ multiplex PCR; TCRdb stores just in-frame clones and leaves some out. The sample yields about 34,000 clones, about nine tenths seen once. The specimen sequenced was peripheral blood. The receptors were gathered from a man older than 75 with acute or convalescent COVID-19.

This chain uses TRBV30 with TRBJ1-4; unclear D gene. Between the trimmed V and J ends, which lost 0 bases and 6 bases, there was a span of 14 bases. CDR3 size: 15 residues. The germline V gene encodes CDR1 GTSNPN and CDR2 SVGIG (reference sequence). CDR3 sequence: CAWSVPRFKDEKLFF. The CDR3 coding sequence is TGTGCCTGGAGTGTACCCAGGTTTAAAGATGAAAAACTGTTTTTT.

The rearrangement uses TRBV4-2 and TRBJ1-3; perhaps TRBD1 as D (5 bases). V lost 4 bases, J lost 4 bases, and 8 bases lay in between. CDR1 is LGHNA, CDR2 YNFKEQ, per germline. The CDR3 consists of 13 residues. The CDR3 here is CASSPQGGNTIYF. CDR3 coding DNA: TGTGCCAGCAGCCCTCAGGGCGGAAACACCATATATTTT.

The CDR3 spells CSTSSGTGTYNEQFF. CDR3 in DNA: TGCAGCACATCCAGCGGGACAGGGACCTACAATGAGCAGTTCTTC. The chain uses TRBV29-1 and TRBJ2-1; 9 bases line up with TRBD1. The germline V gene has CDR1 SQVTM and CDR2 ANQGSEA. Trimming at V came to 8 bases and at J to 2 bases, leaving 10 bases not matched to a gene. The CDR3 length is 15 residues.

The chain carries TRBV2 and TRBJ2-1; 14 bases are a match to TRBD2. The CDR3 has 18 amino acids. V trimming: 6 bases; J trimming: 0 bases; junction bases outside the gene matches: 7. Looked up from germline, CDR1 is SNHLY and CDR2 is FYNNEI. CDR3 in amino acids: CASRPGLAGVSSYNEQFF. For the CDR3, the DNA is TGTGCCAGCAGACCGGGACTAGCGGGGGTAAGCTCCTACAATGAGCAGTTCTTC. Using reference TRBV2 and TRBJ2-1 for the parts outside the CDR3, the full variable domain is EPEVTQTPSHQVTQMGQEVILRCVPISNHLYFYWYRQILGQKVEFLVSFYNNEISEKSEIFDDQFSVERPDGSNFTLKIRSTKLEDSAMYFCASRPGLAGVSSYNEQFFGPGTRLTVL.

The rearrangement uses TRBV11-2 and TRBJ1-5, with D hard to call. The CDR3 extends over 13 amino acids. Germline CDR1 SGHAT, CDR2 FQNNGV. The V gene lost 5 bases and the J gene lost 3 bases, with 8 bases spanning the gap. Here the CDR3 DNA reads TGTGCCAGCAGCGCCACGGTCAATCAGCCCCAGCATTTT. It encodes CASSATVNQPQHF.

The gene calls are TRBV5-8 and TRBJ2-2; D remains ambiguous. Trimming took 4 bases from V and 6 from J, leaving 10 bases between them. CDR3 length equals 13 residues. Germline V lookup: CDR1 SGHTS, CDR2 YDEGEE. This CDR3 is CASSTRFAGELFF. The DNA for the CDR3 is TGTGCCAGCAGCACCCGGTTCGCCGGGGAGCTGTTTTTT.

The chain carries TRBV7-9 and TRBJ2-2; D not certain. The CDR3 has 14 amino acids. V shed 1 base and J shed 2 bases, with 5 bases lying between them. Looked up from germline, CDR1 is SEHNR and CDR2 is FQNEAQ (reference sequence). Here the CDR3 DNA reads TGTGCCAGCAGCTTAGGGAGAAACACCGGGGAGCTGTTTTTT. Translated, it gives CASSLGRNTGELFF.

The chain has TRBV7-3 and TRBJ2-1, with D maybe TRBD1 (6 bases). Germline loops: CDR1 SGHTA, CDR2 FQGTGA. CDR3 length equals 15 residues. V shed 4 bases and J shed 2 bases, with 12 bases lying between them. DNA of the CDR3: TGTGCCAGCAGCTCCACACAGGGCCCCTACAATGAGCAGTTCTTC. The encoded protein is CASSSTQGPYNEQFF.

The chain links TRBV5-6 to TRBJ1-4; TRBD1 agrees at 7 bases. The germline V gene encodes CDR1 SGHDT and CDR2 YYEEEE. CDR3 length equals 14 residues. With 4 bases clipped from V and 4 bases from J, the junction kept 4 bases outside the gene matches. The CDR3 spells CASSRQGFNEKLFF. CDR3 coding DNA: TGTGCCAGCAGCCGACAGGGTTTTAATGAAAAACTGTTTTTT.

This clone was counted once. The rearrangement uses TRBV18 and TRBJ2-5, with 9 bases matching TRBD1. CDR1 and CDR2 from the germline V gene are KGHSH and LQKENI. This CDR3 region has 14 residues. The junction had 6 bases not matched to a gene; V was cut back by 5 bases and J by 5 bases. The CDR3 sequence: CASSKGTGTETQYF. For the CDR3, the DNA is TGTGCCAGCTCAAAAGGGACAGGGACGGAGACCCAGTACTTC. The whole variable domain, remainder taken from reference TRBV18 and TRBJ2-5, is NAGVMQNPRHLVRRRGQEARLRCSPMKGHSHVYWYRQLPEEGLKFMVYLQKENIIDESGMPKERFSAEFPKEGPSILRIQQVVRGDSAAYFCASSKGTGTETQYFGPGTRLLVL.

This chain links TRBV11-3 with TRBJ2-7; TRBD1 agrees at 10 bases. CDR1 and CDR2 from the germline V gene are SGHNT and YENEEA. The CDR3 consists of 15 residues. The V gene end was trimmed by 3 bases and the J gene end by 5 bases; junction bases not matched to a gene: 7. CDR3 in DNA: TGTGCCAGCAGCTTGAGCCGGGACAGGGGTCACGAGCAGTACTTC. It encodes CASSLSRDRGHEQYF.

The chain links TRBV5-4 to TRBJ2-1; the D is unclear. The CDR3 contains 12 residues. Trimming left V 0 bases short and J 9 bases short, with 7 bases between. Germline V gene data show CDR1 as SGHNT and CDR2 as YYREEE (reference sequence). CDR3 sequence: CASSLANSEQFF. In DNA, the CDR3 is TGTGCCAGCAGCTTGGCTAACTCTGAGCAGTTCTTC.

The rearrangement uses TRBV11-3 and TRBJ2-5, with D perhaps TRBD1 (5 bases). The CDR3 sequence is 14 residues long. V was pared by 6 bases and J by 5 bases, with 16 bases between. The germline CDR1 and CDR2 sequences are SGHNT and YENEEA. For the CDR3, the DNA is TGTGCCAGCAGTCTAGGTCCAGGGATTGAGACCCAGTACTTC. Its translation is CASSLGPGIETQYF.

The CDR3 region is CASSEEENTGELFF. In DNA, the CDR3 is TGTGCCAGCAGTGAGGAGGAGAACACCGGGGAGCTGTTTTTT. The genes are TRBV6-4 and TRBJ2-2; D may be TRBD2 (5 bases). There are 14 residues in the CDR3. The germline CDR1 and CDR2 sequences are MRHNA and SNTAGT. V lost 3 bases, J lost 1 base, and 6 bases lay in between.

The chain combines TRBV3-1 (or the pseudogene TRBV3-2) with TRBJ2-5; D perhaps matches TRBD1 (5 bases). The CDR3 sequence is 12 residues long. Trimming left V 7 bases short and J 3 bases short, with 9 bases between. CDR1 and CDR2 from the germline V gene are LGHDT and YNNKEL (reference sequence). This chain's CDR3 is CASTTGEETQYF. CDR3 in DNA: TGTGCCAGCACCACAGGTGAAGAGACCCAGTACTTC.

This rearrangement joins TRBV28 to TRBJ1-5; 7 bases agree with TRBD1. From germline, CDR1 is MDHEN and CDR2 SYDVKM. CDR3 length: 16 amino acids. J gave up 6 bases and V 0 bases, and 8 bases lay outside the gene matches. The CDR3 reads CASSLWGTVSGQPQHF. The CDR3 nucleotides read TGTGCCAGCAGTTTATGGGGGACAGTCTCGGGTCAGCCCCAGCATTTT.

The genes are TRBV7-2 and TRBJ2-7; TRBD1 might be the D (6 bases). Germline V gene lookup returns CDR1 SGHTA and CDR2 FQGNSA. V was trimmed by 5 bases and J by 5 bases, leaving 10 bases between them. The CDR3 spans 12 residues. Here the CDR3 reads CASSLGTNEQYF. The CDR3 DNA follows: TGTGCCAGCAGCCTGGGGACAAACGAGCAGTACTTC.

The chain recombines TRBV5-6 with TRBJ1-5; 7 bases are shared with TRBD1. Looked up from germline, CDR1 is SGHDT and CDR2 is YYEEEE. The CDR3 spans 17 residues. Trimming at V came to 0 bases and at J to 5 bases, leaving 11 bases not matched to a gene. CDR3 nucleotides: TGTGCCAGCAGCTTGGGCATTCTGACAGGGACCTATCAGCCCCAGCATTTT. It encodes CASSLGILTGTYQPQHF.

The J gene is TRBJ2-1, the V gene TRBV11-3; the match to TRBD1 covers 7 bases. This CDR3 comprises 15 residues. Germline V lookup: CDR1 SGHNT, CDR2 YENEEA. V was clipped by 5 bases and J by 1 base; unmatched bases: 5. The CDR3 here is CASSRDSLSYNEQFF. The CDR3 bases are TGTGCCAGCAGCCGGGACAGCCTGTCCTACAATGAGCAGTTCTTC.

V usage is TRBV5-1 and J usage is TRBJ1-1; the match to TRBD1 covers 8 bases. Germline V CDR1 and CDR2: SGHRS, YFSETQ. The CDR3 is 14 residues long. V was clipped by 2 bases and J by 3 bases; unmatched bases: 3. As DNA, the CDR3 is TGCGCCAGCAGCTTCGGGACAGGTGACACTGAAGCTTTCTTT. Translated: CASSFGTGDTEAFF.

V usage is TRBV19 and J usage is TRBJ1-5, with 7 bases fitting TRBD1. Unmatched junction bases numbered 5, after V lost 5 bases and J lost 7 bases. The germline V gene has CDR1 LNHDA and CDR2 SQIVND (reference sequence). CDR3 length: 13 residues. CDR3 bases: TGTGCCAGTAGTGGAACAGGGGACCAGCCCCAGCATTTT. Amino acids: CASSGTGDQPQHF.

CDR3 bases: TGTGCCACCAGCAGAGATCTACTATGGAATAGCGGTCGCACAGATACGCAGTATTTT. Its protein is CATSRDLLWNSGRTDTQYF. The chain is built from TRBV15 and TRBJ2-3; D perhaps matches TRBD2 (6 bases). With 0 bases removed from V and 1 base from J, the gap between germline ends came to 20 bases. CDR3 length: 19 residues. Germline V gene sequence: CDR1 LNHNV, CDR2 YYDKDF (reference sequence).

The chain is built from TRBV29-1 and TRBJ2-3, with 9 bases identical to TRBD2. The CDR3 sequence is 17 residues long. Germline trimming cut 0 bases from V and 1 base from J; bases unmatched to any gene: 8. The germline gives CDR1 SQVTM, CDR2 ANQGSEA. As DNA, the CDR3 is TGCAGCGTTGAAGATCCACGGGCTAGCGGGGGCACAGATACGCAGTATTTT. This translates into CSVEDPRASGGTDTQYF.